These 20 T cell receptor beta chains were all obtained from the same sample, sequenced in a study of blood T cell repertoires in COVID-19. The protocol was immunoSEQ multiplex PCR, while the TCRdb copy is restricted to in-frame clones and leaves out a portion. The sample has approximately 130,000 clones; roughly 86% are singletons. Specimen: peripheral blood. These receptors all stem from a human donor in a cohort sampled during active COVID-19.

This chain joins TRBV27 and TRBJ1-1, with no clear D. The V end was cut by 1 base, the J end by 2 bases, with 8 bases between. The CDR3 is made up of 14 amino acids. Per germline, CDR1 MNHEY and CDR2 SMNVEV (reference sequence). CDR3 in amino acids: CASSLFGSNTEAFF. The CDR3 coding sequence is TGTGCCAGCAGTTTATTTGGCTCAAACACTGAAGCTTTCTTT.

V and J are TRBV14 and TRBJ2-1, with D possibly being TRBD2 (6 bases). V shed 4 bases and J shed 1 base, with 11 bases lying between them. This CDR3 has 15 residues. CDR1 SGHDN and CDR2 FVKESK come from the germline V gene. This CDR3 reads CASSPPGVSYNEQFF. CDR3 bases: TGTGCCAGCAGCCCTCCGGGAGTATCCTACAATGAGCAGTTCTTC.

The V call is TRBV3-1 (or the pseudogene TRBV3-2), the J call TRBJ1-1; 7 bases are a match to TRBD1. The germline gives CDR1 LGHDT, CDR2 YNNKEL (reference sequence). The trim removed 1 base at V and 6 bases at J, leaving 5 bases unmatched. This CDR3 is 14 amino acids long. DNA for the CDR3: TGTGCCAGCAGCCAAGGAAGTCAGGGGGCTGAAGCTTTCTTT. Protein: CASSQGSQGAEAFF.

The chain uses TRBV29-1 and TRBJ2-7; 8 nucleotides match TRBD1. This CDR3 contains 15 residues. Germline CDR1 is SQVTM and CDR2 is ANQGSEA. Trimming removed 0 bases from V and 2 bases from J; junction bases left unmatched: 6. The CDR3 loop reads CSVEETTGGAYEQYF. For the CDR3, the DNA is TGCAGCGTTGAAGAGACCACAGGGGGAGCCTACGAGCAGTACTTC.

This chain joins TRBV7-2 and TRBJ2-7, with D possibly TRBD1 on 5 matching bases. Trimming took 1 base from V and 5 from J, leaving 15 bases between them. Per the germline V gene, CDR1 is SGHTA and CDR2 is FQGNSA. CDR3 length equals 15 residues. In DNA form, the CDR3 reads TGTGCCAGCAGCTTAGTCCGTGGGGCAGTCCACGAGCAGTACTTC. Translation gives CASSLVRGAVHEQYF.

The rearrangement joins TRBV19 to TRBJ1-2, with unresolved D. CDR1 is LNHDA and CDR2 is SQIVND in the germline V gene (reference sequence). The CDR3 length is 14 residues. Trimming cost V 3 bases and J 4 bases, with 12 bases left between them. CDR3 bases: TGTGCCAGTAGTATTCGGAGACCTAGCTATGGCTACACCTTC. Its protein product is CASSIRRPSYGYTF.

The chain's CDR3 is CAWSPGAGNTIYF. The CDR3 DNA reads as TGTGCCTGGAGCCCAGGGGCTGGAAACACCATATATTTT. The chain is built from TRBV30 and TRBJ1-3; weak D call: TRBD1 (6 bases). The ends were cut back, 3 bases at V and 2 bases at J, with 8 bases in the middle. Germline V gene data show CDR1 as GTSNPN and CDR2 as SVGIG (reference sequence). CDR3 size: 13 residues.

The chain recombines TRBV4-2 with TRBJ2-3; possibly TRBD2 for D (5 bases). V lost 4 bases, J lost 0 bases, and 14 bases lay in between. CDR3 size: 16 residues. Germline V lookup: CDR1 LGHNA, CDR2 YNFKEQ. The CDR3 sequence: CASSPSDYVSTDTQYF. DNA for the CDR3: TGTGCCAGCAGCCCATCTGACTACGTAAGCACAGATACGCAGTATTTT.

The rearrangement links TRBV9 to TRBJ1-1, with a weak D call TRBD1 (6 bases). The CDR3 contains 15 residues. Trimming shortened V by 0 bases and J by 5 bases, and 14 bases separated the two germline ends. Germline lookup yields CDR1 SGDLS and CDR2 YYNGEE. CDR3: CASSVGTGRGTEAFF. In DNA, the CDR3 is TGTGCCAGCAGCGTAGGAACAGGGAGAGGGACTGAAGCTTTCTTT.

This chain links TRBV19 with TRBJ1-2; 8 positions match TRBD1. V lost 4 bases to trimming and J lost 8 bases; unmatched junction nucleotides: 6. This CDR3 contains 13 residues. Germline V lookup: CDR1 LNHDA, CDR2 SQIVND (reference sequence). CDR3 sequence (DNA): TGTGCCAGTAGTACATCAGGGGGCCAGGGCTACACCTTC. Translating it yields CASSTSGGQGYTF.

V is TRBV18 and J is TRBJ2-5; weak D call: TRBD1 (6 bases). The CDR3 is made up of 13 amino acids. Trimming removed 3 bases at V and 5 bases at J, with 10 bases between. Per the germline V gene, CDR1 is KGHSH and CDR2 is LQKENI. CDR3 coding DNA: TGTGCCAGCTCACCCAGGGGCCGGGAGACCCAGTACTTC. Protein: CASSPRGRETQYF.

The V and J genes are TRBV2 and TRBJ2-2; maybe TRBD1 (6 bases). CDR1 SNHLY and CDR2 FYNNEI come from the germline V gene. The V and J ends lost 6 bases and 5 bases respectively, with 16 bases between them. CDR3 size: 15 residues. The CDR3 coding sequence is TGTGCCAGCAGGGGAATGGGGACAATGACCGGGGAGCTGTTTTTT. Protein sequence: CASRGMGTMTGELFF. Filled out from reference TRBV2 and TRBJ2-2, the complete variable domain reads EPEVTQTPSHQVTQMGQEVILRCVPISNHLYFYWYRQILGQKVEFLVSFYNNEISEKSEIFDDQFSVERPDGSNFTLKIRSTKLEDSAMYFCASRGMGTMTGELFFGEGSRLTVL.

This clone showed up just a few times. The CDR3 loop is CASSPNLGGVAYNEQFF. The CDR3 DNA reads TGCGCCAGCAGCCCGAACCTGGGGGGTGTTGCCTACAATGAGCAGTTCTTC. The chain recombines TRBV4-1 with TRBJ2-1, with D maybe TRBD2 (6 bases). Trimming took 4 bases from V and 2 from J, leaving 18 bases between them. The CDR3 has 17 residues. CDR1 and CDR2 from the germline V gene are MGHRA and YSYEKL.

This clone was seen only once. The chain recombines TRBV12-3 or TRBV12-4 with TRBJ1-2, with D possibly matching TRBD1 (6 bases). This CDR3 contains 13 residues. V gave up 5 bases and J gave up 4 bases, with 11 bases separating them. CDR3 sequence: CASSPQGFYGYTF. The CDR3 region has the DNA TGTGCCAGCAGTCCTCAGGGGTTCTATGGCTACACCTTC.

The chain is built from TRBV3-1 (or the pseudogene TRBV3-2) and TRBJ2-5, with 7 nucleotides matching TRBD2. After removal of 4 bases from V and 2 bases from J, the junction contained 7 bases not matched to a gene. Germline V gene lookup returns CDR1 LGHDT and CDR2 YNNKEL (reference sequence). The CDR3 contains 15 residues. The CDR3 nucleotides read TGTGCCAGCAGCCGCCCTGGGAGGGGTCAAGAGACCCAGTACTTC. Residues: CASSRPGRGQETQYF.

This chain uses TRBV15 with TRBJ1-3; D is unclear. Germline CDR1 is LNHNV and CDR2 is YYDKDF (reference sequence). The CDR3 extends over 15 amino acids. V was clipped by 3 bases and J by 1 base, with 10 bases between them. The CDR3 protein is CATSSRSVSGNTIYF. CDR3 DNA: TGTGCCACCAGCAGCCGTAGTGTGTCTGGAAACACCATATATTTT.

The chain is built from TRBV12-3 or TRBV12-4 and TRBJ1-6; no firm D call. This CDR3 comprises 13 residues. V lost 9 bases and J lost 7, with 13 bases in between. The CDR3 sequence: CASTPLRNSPLHF. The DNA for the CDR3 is TGTGCCAGTACTCCCCTCAGGAATTCACCCCTCCACTTT.

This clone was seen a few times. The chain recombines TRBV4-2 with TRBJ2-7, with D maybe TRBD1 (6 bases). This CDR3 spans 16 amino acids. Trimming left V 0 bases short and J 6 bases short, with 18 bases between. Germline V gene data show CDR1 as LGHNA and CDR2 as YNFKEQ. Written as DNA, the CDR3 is TGTGCCAGCAGCCAAGAAGTTGGTGGGCAAGGGGGCGAGCAGTACTTC. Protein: CASSQEVGGQGGEQYF.

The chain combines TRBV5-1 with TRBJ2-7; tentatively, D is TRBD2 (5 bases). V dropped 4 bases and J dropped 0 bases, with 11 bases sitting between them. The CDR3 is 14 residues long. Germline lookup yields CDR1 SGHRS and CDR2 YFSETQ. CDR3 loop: CASSPRTDSYEQYF. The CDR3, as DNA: TGCGCCAGCAGCCCGCGGACTGACTCCTACGAGCAGTACTTC.

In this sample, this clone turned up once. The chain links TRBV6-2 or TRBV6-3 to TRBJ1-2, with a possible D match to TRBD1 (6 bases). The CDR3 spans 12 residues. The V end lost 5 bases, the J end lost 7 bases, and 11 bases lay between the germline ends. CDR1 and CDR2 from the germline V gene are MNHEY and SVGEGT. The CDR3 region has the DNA TGTGCCAGCAGTACAGGGTTAAGTGGCTACACCTTC. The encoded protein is CASSTGLSGYTF.